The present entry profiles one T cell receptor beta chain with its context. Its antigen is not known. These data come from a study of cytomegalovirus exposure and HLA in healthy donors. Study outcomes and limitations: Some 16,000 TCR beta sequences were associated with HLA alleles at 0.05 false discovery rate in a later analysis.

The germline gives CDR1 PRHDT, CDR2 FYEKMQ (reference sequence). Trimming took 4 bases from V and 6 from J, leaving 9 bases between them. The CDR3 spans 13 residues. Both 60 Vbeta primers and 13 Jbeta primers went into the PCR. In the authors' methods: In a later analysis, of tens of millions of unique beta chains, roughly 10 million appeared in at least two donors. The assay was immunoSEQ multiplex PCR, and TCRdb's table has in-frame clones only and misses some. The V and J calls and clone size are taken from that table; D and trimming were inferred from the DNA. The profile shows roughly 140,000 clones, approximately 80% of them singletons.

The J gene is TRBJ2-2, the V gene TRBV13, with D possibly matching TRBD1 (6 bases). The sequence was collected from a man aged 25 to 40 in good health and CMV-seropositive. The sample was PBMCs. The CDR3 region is CASSYTGSGELFF. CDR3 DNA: TGTGCCAGCAGCTACACAGGGTCCGGGGAGCTGTTTTTT.